This TCR beta chain was documented in a study of response to subunit inactivated influenza vaccine. The study's findings and limits: Researchers suggested that each seasonal influenza vaccination recruits few new T cells.

In its sample, this clonotype was seen a few times. The antigen remains unidentified. Per germline, CDR1 MNHEY and CDR2 SVGAGI. Trimming cost V 0 bases and J 6 bases, with 21 bases left between them. There are 17 residues in the CDR3. Each CDR3 protein gets one entry after TCRdb re-called the RT-PCR reads with MiXCR. The sample lists around 850,000 distinct CDR3 sequences; around 20% were seen once. The chain carries TRBV6-5 and TRBJ2-7; D is perhaps TRBD2 (7 bases). The TCR was taken from a man over 45 who received an inactivated influenza vaccine. The starting material was PBMCs from blood, obtained about 5 days after vaccination. CDR3 sequence: CASSYSPGAGAASEQYF. DNA for the CDR3: TGTGCCAGCAGTTACTCCCCAGGGGCGGGGGCCGCCTCCGAGCAGTACTTC.